This is a list of T cell receptor beta chains from one sample in a study of blood T cell repertoires in COVID-19. Using immunoSEQ multiplex PCR, the repertoire was profiled, and TCRdb retains in-frame clones only, with some absent. The profile shows approximately 210,000 clones, 80% to 90% of them singletons. The sequenced material came from peripheral blood. The receptors originated from a man aged 50 or older with COVID-19, enrolled during active disease. Each CDR3 is given with its conserved first and last residue. The D gene is left open where the match is weak. The size entry is marked missing in some rows and otherwise reads once, few, many or a size class.

CDR3aa,CDR3nt,j_gene,v_gene,d_gene,abundance
CATSREIGTGVEKLFF,TGTGCCACCAGCAGAGAGATCGGGACAGGGGTTGAAAAACTGTTTTTT,TRBJ1-4,TRBV15,TRBD1,.
CASSELGAQGMDGYTF,TGTGCCAGCAGTGAATTGGGGGCACAGGGGATGGATGGCTACACCTTC,TRBJ1-2,TRBV25-1,TRBD1,.
CASSGLAGAYNEQFF,TGTGCCAGCAGCGGACTAGCGGGGGCCTACAATGAGCAGTTCTTC,TRBJ2-1,TRBV6-4,TRBD2,.
CAISVSPGTSGTSTDTQYF,TGTGCCATCAGTGTATCACCCGGGACTAGCGGGACTAGCACAGATACGCAGTATTTT,TRBJ2-3,TRBV10-3,TRBD2,.
CASSPPGITTIYF,TGTGCCAGCAGCCCTCCCGGTATTACCACCATATATTTT,TRBJ1-3,TRBV3-1/TRBV3-2,.,.
CASSYMGQQYF,TGTGCCAGCAGTTACATGGGGCAGCAGTACTTC,TRBJ2-7,TRBV6-5,.,.
CASSQNTGLSSGNTIYF,TGTGCCAGCTCACAAAATACAGGGCTGAGCTCTGGAAACACCATATATTTT,TRBJ1-3,TRBV18,.,once
CASREGQGLSCKPYEQYF,TGTGCCAGCAGAGAAGGACAGGGTCTGTCCTGCAAACCGTACGAGCAGTACTTC,TRBJ2-7,TRBV3-1/TRBV3-2,TRBD1,once
CASSDSGLEKQYF,TGCGCCAGCAGTGACTCGGGTCTGGAGAAGCAGTACTTC,TRBJ2-7,TRBV10-2,.,.
CASSSRANTGELFF,TGCGCCAGCAGCTCCCGGGCGAACACCGGGGAGCTGTTTTTT,TRBJ2-2,TRBV4-3,.,.
CASSWLGGEQYF,TGTGCCAGCAGTTGGCTAGGGGGAGAGCAGTACTTC,TRBJ2-7,TRBV27,.,once
CASSGDRLLSYEQYF,TGCGCCAGCAGTGGAGACAGGCTTTTGTCCTACGAGCAGTACTTC,TRBJ2-7,TRBV10-1,.,.
CASSLTDQETQYF,TGTGCCAGCAGCTTAACGGACCAAGAGACCCAGTACTTC,TRBJ2-5,TRBV5-4,.,.
CASSFFGTDEQYF,TGTGCCAGCAGCTTTTTTGGTACAGACGAGCAGTACTTC,TRBJ2-7,TRBV5-6,.,.
CASSYPGGGALWAFF,TGTGCCAGCAGTTACCCCGGGGGGGGCGCCTTATGGGCTTTCTTT,TRBJ1-1,TRBV6-2/TRBV6-3,.,.
CAWSVQGAEGGGYTF,TGTGCCTGGAGTGTCCAGGGGGCTGAGGGGGGAGGCTACACCTTC,TRBJ1-2,TRBV30,TRBD1,.
CASSPPPQGGEQYF,TGTGCCAGCAGTCCGCCCCCACAGGGTGGCGAGCAGTACTTC,TRBJ2-7,TRBV28,.,once
CASSQGTGGANTEAFF,TGTGCCAGCAGCCAAGGGACAGGGGGCGCGAACACTGAAGCTTTCTTT,TRBJ1-1,TRBV4-2,TRBD1,.
CASSESPFSHRYTEAFF,TGTGCCAGCAGTGAATCACCCTTCTCCCACAGATACACTGAAGCTTTCTTT,TRBJ1-1,TRBV6-1,.,.
CASSRDRGSGNQPQHF,TGTGCCAGCAGCCGGGACAGGGGATCAGGCAATCAGCCCCAGCATTTT,TRBJ1-5,TRBV6-2/TRBV6-3,TRBD1,.
CASSLTAGAVQPEAFF,TGTGCCAGCAGCCTCACGGCAGGGGCCGTGCAACCTGAAGCTTTCTTT,TRBJ1-1,TRBV7-9,.,.
CASSYNRATEAFF,TGTGCCAGCAGTTACAACAGGGCCACTGAAGCTTTCTTT,TRBJ1-1,TRBV6-5,.,.
CSVVGQGFGYTF,TGCAGCGTTGTAGGACAGGGGTTCGGCTACACCTTC,TRBJ1-2,TRBV29-1,TRBD1,.
CASRRQGAGETQYF,TGTGCCAGCAGACGGCAGGGGGCCGGAGAGACCCAGTACTTC,TRBJ2-5,TRBV27,TRBD1,.
CASSLVMASGQPQHF,TGTGCCAGCAGCTTAGTGATGGCCTCAGGGCAGCCCCAGCATTTT,TRBJ1-5,TRBV7-2,.,.
CASSEGPNQPQHF,TGTGCCAGCAGTGAAGGGCCCAATCAGCCCCAGCATTTT,TRBJ1-5,TRBV6-1,.,.
CASIDSGNTIYF,TGTGCCAGCATAGACTCTGGAAACACCATATATTTT,TRBJ1-3,TRBV3-1/TRBV3-2,.,.
CASSSTYEQYF,TGTGCCAGCAGTTCCACCTACGAGCAGTACTTC,TRBJ2-7,TRBV11-2,.,.
CASRSDRNPYEQYF,TGTGCCAGTAGATCCGACAGGAACCCCTACGAGCAGTACTTC,TRBJ2-7,TRBV19,.,.
CAISEPGTGYGPNTEAFF,TGTGCCATCAGTGAGCCGGGGACAGGGTATGGACCAAACACTGAAGCTTTCTTT,TRBJ1-1,TRBV10-3,TRBD1,.
CASSPQTGWFRFF,TGTGCCAGCAGTCCCCAGACAGGTTGGTTTCGTTTCTTT,TRBJ1-1,TRBV6-5,.,.
CASSTTGFGGNQPQHF,TGTGCCAGCAGCACGACAGGATTTGGGGGCAATCAGCCCCAGCATTTT,TRBJ1-5,TRBV6-2/TRBV6-3,.,once
CASSQVGPDSGNTIYF,TGCGCCAGCAGCCAAGTGGGGCCCGACTCTGGAAACACCATATATTTT,TRBJ1-3,TRBV4-1,.,.
CASSFQTGTGELFF,TGCGCCAGCAGCTTTCAGACAGGGACCGGGGAGCTGTTTTTT,TRBJ2-2,TRBV5-1,TRBD1,.
CASSYLPGQGVSPLHF,TGTGCCAGCAGTTACCTCCCGGGACAGGGGGTTTCACCCCTCCACTTT,TRBJ1-6,TRBV6-5,TRBD1,.
CATSINRDQPQHF,TGTGCCACCAGCATTAACCGAGATCAGCCCCAGCATTTT,TRBJ1-5,TRBV15,.,.
CASSPGQGTEAFF,TGTGCCAGCAGCCCAGGACAGGGTACTGAAGCTTTCTTT,TRBJ1-1,TRBV7-3,TRBD1,.
CASSQVRQGLYEQYF,TGTGCCAGCAGCCAAGTTAGACAGGGCCTTTACGAGCAGTACTTC,TRBJ2-7,TRBV4-2,TRBD1,.
CASSLVWHEQFF,TGTGCCAGCAGTTTAGTATGGCATGAGCAGTTCTTC,TRBJ2-1,TRBV12-3/TRBV12-4,.,.
CASSVIETGASGYTF,TGCGCCAGCAGTGTGATTGAGACAGGGGCCTCTGGCTACACCTTC,TRBJ1-2,TRBV10-2,TRBD1,once
CASSLGSGSSYEQYF,TGTGCCAGCAGCTTGGGATCAGGAAGCTCCTACGAGCAGTACTTC,TRBJ2-7,TRBV5-4,.,.
CASTLTGGQSYEQYF,TGTGCCAGCACTCTTACCGGGGGTCAATCCTACGAGCAGTACTTC,TRBJ2-7,TRBV28,.,.
CASQRTGRSPIYEQYF,TGTGCCAGCCAGAGGACAGGTCGTAGCCCCATCTACGAGCAGTACTTC,TRBJ2-7,TRBV19,TRBD1,.
CAWSVGPNTEAFF,TGTGCCTGGAGTGTTGGGCCTAACACTGAAGCTTTCTTT,TRBJ1-1,TRBV30,.,.
CACCGGYPLSYEQYF,TGTGCCTGCTGCGGGGGCTATCCCCTCTCCTACGAGCAGTACTTC,TRBJ2-7,TRBV7-6,.,few
CASSSSGGGSTDTQYF,TGTGCCAGCAGTTCCAGCGGGGGTGGTAGCACAGATACGCAGTATTTT,TRBJ2-3,TRBV27,TRBD2,few
CAIRNREWKNTEAFF,TGTGCCATCAGAAACAGGGAATGGAAGAACACTGAAGCTTTCTTT,TRBJ1-1,TRBV10-3,.,.
CASSLDSYEQFF,TGTGCCAGCAGCCTTGACAGCTACGAGCAGTTCTTC,TRBJ2-1,TRBV28,.,.